Shown below are 10 T cell receptor beta chains from a single sample sequenced in a study of blood T cell repertoires in COVID-19 (dated by TCRdb to about 2020). Library preparation was by the immunoSEQ multiplex PCR assay. In TCRdb, the immuneACCESS table is reduced to in-frame sequences with V and J assigned. These tables do not hold every clone; where another copy was compared, an unresolved V gene accounts for under half, and the others remain unexplained. The sample has about 140,000 clones on record, more than 80% of them singletons. 1.5% to 2% of the sample is taken by the ten largest. The sample taken for sequencing was PBMCs or T cells enriched from blood (not recorded which). The source is a woman under 30 who had been exposed to COVID-19.

This clone was seen only once. The V and J genes are TRBV5-1 and TRBJ2-3, with 11 positions matching TRBD2. Germline lookup yields CDR1 SGHRS and CDR2 YFSETQ. The length of the CDR3 is 18 residues. The V and J ends lost 2 bases and 1 base, in that order; junction bases with no gene match: 9. The CDR3 reads CASSFYLTSGGGTDTQYF. The CDR3 DNA reads as TGCGCCAGCAGCTTCTACCTTACTAGCGGGGGTGGCACAGATACGCAGTATTTT.

The chain is built from TRBV7-9 and TRBJ2-1; 10 nucleotides agree with TRBD2. V lost 5 bases and J lost 7; bases outside the gene matches: 17. In germline, CDR1 is SEHNR, CDR2 FQNEAQ (reference sequence). CDR3 length: 18 amino acids. The CDR3 bases are TGTGCCAGCAGCCCCCCCCCAAGGCTAGCGGGAGTTTGGAATGAGCAGTTCTTC. It translates to CASSPPPRLAGVWNEQFF.

The chain combines TRBV7-3 with TRBJ2-3; TRBD1 matches 9 bases. V gave up 2 bases and J gave up 1 base; unmatched junction bases: 4. Germline V gene sequence: CDR1 SGHTA, CDR2 FQGTGA. This CDR3 contains 16 residues. DNA for the CDR3: TGTGCCAGCAGCTTAGGGACAGGGTTTCGCACAGATACGCAGTATTTT. It yields the protein CASSLGTGFRTDTQYF.

This CDR3 reads CASSLDRWDRGTDTQYF. The CDR3 bases are TGTGCCAGCAGCTTAGATCGGTGGGACAGGGGGACAGATACGCAGTATTTT. The chain has TRBV7-3 and TRBJ2-3; 11 nucleotides line up with TRBD1. Germline V gene sequence: CDR1 SGHTA, CDR2 FQGTGA. Germline trimming cut 2 bases from V and 3 bases from J; bases unmatched to any gene: 7. The CDR3 sequence is 17 residues long.

The chain combines TRBV7-2 with TRBJ1-2; TRBD1 is a possible D gene (5 bases). The CDR3 contains 15 residues. Deletions cut 6 bases from V and 5 bases from J, with 19 bases between. CDR1 SGHTA and CDR2 FQGNSA come from the germline V gene. The CDR3 nucleotides are TGTGCCAGCAGTCCCGGGCAGGGCCCCCTATATGGCTACACCTTC. This codes for CASSPGQGPLYGYTF.

As DNA, the CDR3 is TGTGCCAGTAGTATGGGACAGGGGGGGCAGCCCCAGCATTTT. This encodes CASSMGQGGQPQHF. This rearrangement joins TRBV19 to TRBJ1-5, with TRBD1 matching 11 bases. Germline V gene sequence: CDR1 LNHDA, CDR2 SQIVND (reference sequence). V lost 3 bases to trimming and J lost 7 bases; unmatched junction nucleotides: 2. The CDR3 contains 14 residues.

Worth noting for this clone: Different DNA sequences within this sample yield the same CDR3. The chain couples TRBV28 to TRBJ2-2; 14 bases align to TRBD2. The germline V gene has CDR1 MDHEN and CDR2 SYDVKM. The J segment lost 4 bases and the V segment lost 5 bases, leaving 3 bases of the junction unmatched. The length of the CDR3 is 16 residues. CDR3 protein: CASSPGLAGGTGELFF. The CDR3 bases are TGTGCCAGCAGTCCTGGACTAGCGGGAGGCACCGGGGAGCTGTTTTTT.

This chain links TRBV28 with TRBJ1-5; the match to TRBD1 covers 7 bases. In germline, CDR1 is MDHEN, CDR2 SYDVKM. The CDR3 sequence is 15 residues long. The trim removed 3 bases at V and 5 bases at J, leaving 7 bases unmatched. CDR3: CASSFGGQVHQPQHF. CDR3 in DNA: TGTGCCAGCAGTTTTGGAGGACAGGTCCATCAGCCCCAGCATTTT.

The rearrangement joins TRBV19 to TRBJ1-2; 11 nucleotides match TRBD1. CDR1 LNHDA and CDR2 SQIVND come from the germline V gene (reference sequence). The CDR3 is 15 amino acids. Trimming took 4 bases from V and 5 from J; bases not matched to a gene: 6. CDR3 residues: CASSTSGTGGYGYTF. The CDR3, as DNA: TGTGCCAGTAGTACCTCCGGGACAGGGGGATATGGCTACACCTTC. The full variable domain, in which reference TRBV19 and TRBJ1-2 provide the parts outside the CDR3, is DGGITQSPKYLFRKEGQNVTLSCEQNLNHDAMYWYRQDPGQGLRLIYYSQIVNDFQKGDIAEGYSVSREKKESFPLTVTSAQKNPTAFYLCASSTSGTGGYGYTFGSGTRLTVV.

This clone was found a few times. This chain connects TRBV28 to TRBJ1-1, with TRBD1 matching over 7 bases. The ends lost 5 bases at V and 6 bases at J; junction bases unmatched: 15. Germline V gene data show CDR1 as MDHEN and CDR2 as SYDVKM. The CDR3 consists of 16 residues. CDR3 sequence (DNA): TGTGCCAGCAGTCTCCGGGACAGCGAGGTCATTGCTGAAGCTTTCTTT. It is translated as CASSLRDSEVIAEAFF.